The rows below give T cell receptor beta chains drawn from one sample of a study of technical replicates of blood from a few donors. Assay used: immunoSEQ multiplex PCR; TCRdb lists only in-frame clones, some missing. The sample comprises about 76,000 clones, 80% to 90% of which are singletons, and about 5.1% rests with the top ten. The sample consisted of PBMCs. Source of these receptors: a human donor in good health. Some clones in this sample may be carry-over from other donors' samples. CDR3s include the opening cysteine and the closing phenylalanine or tryptophan. The D gene is left open where the match is weak. Where a row states a size, it is once, few, many or the class of an expanded clone; other rows omit it.

clone_size	d_call	v_call	j_call	cdr3_nt	cdr3_aa
-	-	TRBV21-1	TRBJ2-3	TGTGCCAGCAGCAAACCTGAAAGGGGGCTAGCGGGAGGTTCCCTAGATACGCAGTATTTT	CASSKPERGLAGGSLDTQYF
-	TRBD2	TRBV7-2	TRBJ2-3	TGTGCCAGCAGTGTGGAAGTGGGGGGGATACACACAGATACGCAGTATTTT	CASSVEVGGIHTDTQYF
-	-	TRBV12-5	TRBJ2-3	TGTGCTAGTAGGACAGTGGGGACAGATACGCAGTATTTT	CASRTVGTDTQYF
-	-	TRBV30	TRBJ1-5	TGTGCCTGGAGTGTTGCGGGGAATCAGCCCCAGCATTTT	CAWSVAGNQPQHF
-	-	TRBV5-6	TRBJ2-3	TGTGCCAGCAGCGCATACCTCGGCGGGGTTATGGATACGCAGTATTTT	CASSAYLGGVMDTQYF
few	-	TRBV10-3	TRBJ1-1	TGTGCCATCAGTGAGTCCGGCTGGAGTCTGAACACTGAAGCTTTCTTT	CAISESGWSLNTEAFF
-	-	TRBV19	TRBJ1-5	TGTGCCAGTAGTATATCGGGGTACCCGTTGAATCAGCCCCAGCATTTT	CASSISGYPLNQPQHF
-	-	TRBV11-3	TRBJ2-3	TGTGCCAGCAGCCCTCGGGAGTGGGCAGATACGCAGTATTTT	CASSPREWADTQYF
few	-	TRBV18	TRBJ2-2	TGTGCCAGCTCCCGCAGGTCCCAGGCTGGGAACACCGGGGAGCTGTTTTTT	CASSRRSQAGNTGELFF
-	-	TRBV11-2	TRBJ2-1	TGTGCCAGCAGCTTAGCTGTGGGGGGGGCGGGCAATGAGCAGTTCTTC	CASSLAVGGAGNEQFF
-	-	TRBV12-2	TRBJ2-3	TGTGCAAGTCGCTTAATGGAGAGGGCCCGGGGAGATACGCAGTATTTT	CASRLMERARGDTQYF
-	TRBD2	TRBV6-1	TRBJ2-2	TGTGCCAGCAGTGATCCGCTAATCCGGGGGGCCGGGGAGCTGTTTTTT	CASSDPLIRGAGELFF